This T cell receptor beta chain was recovered during a study of CD8 T cells in Susac syndrome. It was with random hexamers that roughly 0.5 to 1 ug RNA was reverse transcribed. Using its own MiXCR run on the immunoSEQ multiplex PCR reads, TCRdb lists one record per CDR3 protein. This table holds about 50,000 distinct CDR3 sequences, just over 90% found once. CDR1 and CDR2 from the germline V gene are MGHRA and YSYEKL. The CDR3 spans 15 residues. The V gene end was trimmed by 5 bases and the J gene end by 3 bases; junction bases not matched to a gene: 9. The source material was CD8+ T cells from PBMCs. This TCR derives from a human donor with multiple sclerosis. The J gene is TRBJ1-1, the V gene TRBV4-1, with 7 bases that match TRBD1. CDR3 nucleotides: TGCGCCAGCAGCTACGCGGCAGGGGGAGACACTGAAGCTTTCTTT. Its translation is CASSYAAGGDTEAFF.